Listed here are 12 T cell receptor beta chains from one sample, sequenced in a study of Graves' ophthalmopathy and Graves' hyperthyroidism. The TCR beta CDR3 regions underwent amplification from RNA transcripts. The workflow started with a first-round RT-PCR run with HTBI primers and then moved on to a second-round multiplex PCR. TCRdb re-called the multiplex PCR reads with MiXCR, one entry per CDR3 protein. The data show tens of thousands of distinct CDR3 sequences, roughly 46% seen once. Sequencing used peripheral blood. The source is an adult woman with Graves' ophthalmopathy.

This clonotype has ten or more counts. This CDR3 is missing its conserved last phenylalanine or tryptophan, likely due to a read error. This sequence joins TRBV20-1 and TRBJ1-2; D gene uncertain. Trimming cost V 6 bases and J 5 bases, with 13 bases left between them. Germline V gene data show CDR1 as DFQATT and CDR2 as SNEGSKA (reference sequence). This CDR3 comprises 12 residues. DNA for the CDR3: TGCAGTGCAAGATATCGAGGATATGGCTACACCCTC. Its protein is CSARYRGYGYTL.

This clonotype was observed at least ten times. The V gene is TRBV6-2 or TRBV6-3, the J gene TRBJ2-7; TRBD1 matches at 9 bases. The CDR3 sequence is 15 residues long. From germline, CDR1 is MNHEY and CDR2 SVGEGT. J was trimmed by 0 bases and V by 7 bases; bases with no gene match: 7. The chain's CDR3 is CASTPGQGLSYEQYF. CDR3 nucleotides: TGTGCCAGCACCCCGGGACAGGGACTCTCCTACGAGCAGTACTTC.

V usage is TRBV20-1 and J usage is TRBJ2-1; no firm D call. The length of the CDR3 is 13 residues. CDR1 is DFQATT and CDR2 is SNEGSKA in the germline V gene (reference sequence). The CDR3 region is CGGKGPSDNEQFF. Written as DNA, the CDR3 is TGCGGTGGTAAAGGGCCGTCCGACAATGAGCAGTTCTTC.

On this clonotype: One end of the junction is discordant with germline, which a read error may explain. This sequence joins TRBV20-1 and TRBJ2-7; D gene uncertain. The CDR3 extends over 12 amino acids. Germline CDR1 and CDR2: DFQATT and SNEGSKA (reference sequence). For the CDR3, the DNA is TGCAGTGCCCCGTGGGCAGTTGACGAGCAGCACTTC. Protein sequence: CSAPWAVDEQHF.

This clonotype was seen a single time. The chain recombines TRBV7-9 with TRBJ1-5; D unresolved. This CDR3 has 8 amino acids. Germline CDR1 is SEHNR and CDR2 is FQNEAQ (reference sequence). V lost 6 bases to trimming and J lost 10 bases, with 1 base between them. The CDR3 sequence is CASRPQHF. The CDR3 DNA follows: TGTGCCAGCAGACCCCAGCATTTT.

Comment on this clonotype: The junction departs from germline at one end; a sequencing error may be responsible. This chain connects TRBV19 to TRBJ2-3; TRBD1 aligns across 7 bases. This CDR3 contains 11 residues. Looked up from germline, CDR1 is LNHDA and CDR2 is SQIVND (reference sequence). This CDR3 reads CASSGTVTQYF. The CDR3 DNA is TGTGCCAGTAGCGGGACAGTTACGCAGTATTTT.

This clonotype appeared many times. The chain carries TRBV20-1 and TRBJ2-1, with TRBD2 matching over 9 bases. Germline V lookup: CDR1 DFQATT, CDR2 SNEGSKA (reference sequence). The CDR3 extends over 15 amino acids. V lost 3 bases and J lost 0; bases outside the gene matches: 3. CDR3 DNA: TGCAGTGCTAGTGGGGGACTAGCCTCCTACAATGAGCAGTTCTTC. This codes for CSASGGLASYNEQFF.

A note on this clonotype: This is likely a read error, given that the CDR3 carries no conserved phenylalanine or tryptophan at its end. It is unclear where the CDR3 begins or ends on the DNA, so no DNA is shown, and the CDR3 is as TCRdb lists it. J is TRBJ2-7 and V is TRBV20-1. The CDR3 length is 8 residues, termini included. Per germline, CDR1 DFQATT and CDR2 SNEGSKA (reference sequence). The CDR3: CSARASIY.

Of note for this clonotype: An end of the junction does not agree with germline; a read error may underlie this. The V call is TRBV20-1, the J call TRBJ2-2, with 8 positions matching TRBD2. The CDR3 extends over 14 amino acids. Per germline, CDR1 DFQATT and CDR2 SNEGSKA (reference sequence). CDR3 region: CSAGKTSVGGELFF. The CDR3 DNA reads as TGCAGTGCTGGTAAGACTAGCGTCGGCGGGGAGCTGTTCTTT.

In this sample, this clonotype turned up many times. The chain recombines TRBV28 with TRBJ2-3; D possibly uses TRBD1 or TRBD2 (7 bases each). The CDR3 is made up of 15 amino acids. Trimming removed 6 bases at V and 6 bases at J, with 19 bases between. Germline CDR1 is MDHEN and CDR2 is SYDVKM. The CDR3 nucleotides read TGTGCCAGCAGCCCCTGGGAGGGGGCAGGGGATACGCAGTATTTT. Its protein is CASSPWEGAGDTQYF.

There are many counts of this clonotype. The rearrangement uses TRBV20-1 and TRBJ1-5, with TRBD1 matching 10 bases. V was clipped by 5 bases and J by 6 bases; unmatched bases: 10. The CDR3 is made up of 15 amino acids. Germline assignment: CDR1 DFQATT and CDR2 SNEGSKA (reference sequence). The CDR3 coding sequence is TGCAGTGCTCAGACCGGGACAGGGGCAGGTCAGCCCCAGCATTTT. Protein sequence: CSAQTGTGAGQPQHF.

There are a few counts of this clonotype. The chain recombines TRBV7-6 with TRBJ2-3, with TRBD2 as a possible D gene (5 bases). CDR3 length equals 15 residues. The ends were cut back, 1 base at V and 11 bases at J, with 19 bases in the middle. Germline V gene lookup returns CDR1 SGHVS and CDR2 FNYEAQ. CDR3 in DNA: TGTGCCAGCAGCTTAGTTTCGGGGTCCTACAATGAGCAGTATTTT. This translates into CASSLVSGSYNEQYF.